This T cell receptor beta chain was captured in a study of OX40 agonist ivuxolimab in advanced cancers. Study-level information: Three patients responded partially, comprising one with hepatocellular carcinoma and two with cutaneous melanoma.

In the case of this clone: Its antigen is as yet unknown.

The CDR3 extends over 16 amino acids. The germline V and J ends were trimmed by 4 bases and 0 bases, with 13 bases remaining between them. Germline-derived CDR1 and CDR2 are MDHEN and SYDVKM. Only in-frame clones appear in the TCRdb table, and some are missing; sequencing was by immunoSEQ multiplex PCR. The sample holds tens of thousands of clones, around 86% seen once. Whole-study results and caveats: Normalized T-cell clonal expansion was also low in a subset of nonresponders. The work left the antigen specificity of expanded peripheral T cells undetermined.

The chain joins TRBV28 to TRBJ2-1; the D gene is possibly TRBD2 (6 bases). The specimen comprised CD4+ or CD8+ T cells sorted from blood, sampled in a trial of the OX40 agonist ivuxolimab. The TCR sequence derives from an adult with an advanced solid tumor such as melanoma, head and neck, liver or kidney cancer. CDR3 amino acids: CASSSPSESSYNEQFF. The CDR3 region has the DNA TGTGCCAGCAGTTCCCCTAGCGAGAGCTCCTACAATGAGCAGTTCTTC.